This T cell receptor beta chain was sequenced in a study of identical twins. The V gene lost 1 base and the J gene lost 2 bases, with 11 bases spanning the gap. The CDR3 has 15 amino acids. Germline V CDR1 and CDR2: MGHRA, YSYEKL. TCRdb reprocessed the 5' RACE reads via MiXCR and lists one record per CDR3 protein. Of about 890,000 distinct CDR3 sequences listed, roughly an eighth were seen once; the top ten hold roughly 1.5%. Study observations and caveats: Fewer insertions were carried by abundant cord blood beta clonotypes, but none was seen in memory repertoires.

In regard to this clonotype: Its antigen is not known.

The data also belong to a second study, concerning yellow fever vaccine responses in identical twins.

The chain employs TRBV4-1 and TRBJ2-5, with D uncertain. The receptor was isolated from a woman in her late teens or twenties in good health. The sequenced sample consisted of PBMCs. As DNA, the CDR3 is TGCGCCAGCAGCCAAGGTTCGAGACTTCAAGAGACCCAGTACTTC. This sequence encodes CASSQGSRLQETQYF.